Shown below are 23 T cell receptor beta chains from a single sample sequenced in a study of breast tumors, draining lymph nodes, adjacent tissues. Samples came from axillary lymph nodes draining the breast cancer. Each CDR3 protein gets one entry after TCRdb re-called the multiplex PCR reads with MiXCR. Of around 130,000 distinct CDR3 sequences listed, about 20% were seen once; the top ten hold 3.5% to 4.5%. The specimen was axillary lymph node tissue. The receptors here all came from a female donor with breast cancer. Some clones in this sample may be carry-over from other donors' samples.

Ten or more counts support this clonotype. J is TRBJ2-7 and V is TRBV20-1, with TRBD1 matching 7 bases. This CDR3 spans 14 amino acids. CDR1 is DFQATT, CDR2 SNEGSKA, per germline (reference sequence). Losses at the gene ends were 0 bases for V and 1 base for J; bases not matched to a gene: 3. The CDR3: CSARDETGSYEQYF. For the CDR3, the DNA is TGCAGTGCTAGAGATGAGACAGGGTCCTACGAGCAGTACTTC.

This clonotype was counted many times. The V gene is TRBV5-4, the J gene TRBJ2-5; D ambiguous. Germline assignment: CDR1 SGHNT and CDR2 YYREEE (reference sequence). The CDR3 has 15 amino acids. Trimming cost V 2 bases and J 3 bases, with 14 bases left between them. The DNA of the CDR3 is TGTGCCAGCAGCTTTGGGCCGTCGAAGAAAGAGACCCAGTACTTC. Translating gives CASSFGPSKKETQYF.

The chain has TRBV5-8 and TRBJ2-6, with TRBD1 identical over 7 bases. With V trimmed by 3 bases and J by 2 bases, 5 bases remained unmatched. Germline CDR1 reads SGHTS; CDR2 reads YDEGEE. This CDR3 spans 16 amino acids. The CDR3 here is CASSSGQVTGANVLTF. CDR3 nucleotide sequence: TGTGCCAGCAGCTCCGGACAGGTTACTGGGGCCAACGTCCTGACTTTC.

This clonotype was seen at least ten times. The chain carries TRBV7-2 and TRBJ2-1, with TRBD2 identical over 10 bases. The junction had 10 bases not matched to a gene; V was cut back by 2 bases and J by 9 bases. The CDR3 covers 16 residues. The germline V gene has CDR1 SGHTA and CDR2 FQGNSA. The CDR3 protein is CASSLSPGLASREQFF. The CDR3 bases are TGTGCCAGCAGCTTATCTCCGGGACTAGCGAGTCGTGAGCAGTTCTTC.

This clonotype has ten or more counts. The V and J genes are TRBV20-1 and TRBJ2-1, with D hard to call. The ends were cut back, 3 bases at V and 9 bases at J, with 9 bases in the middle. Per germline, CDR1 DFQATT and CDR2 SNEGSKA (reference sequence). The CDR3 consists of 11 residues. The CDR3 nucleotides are TGCAGTGCTAGGGCCCCACCTGAGCAGTTCTTC. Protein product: CSARAPPEQFF.

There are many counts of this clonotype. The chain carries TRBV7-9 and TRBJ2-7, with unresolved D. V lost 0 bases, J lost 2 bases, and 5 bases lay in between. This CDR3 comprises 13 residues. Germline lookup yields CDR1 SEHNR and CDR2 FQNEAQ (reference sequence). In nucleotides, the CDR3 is TGTGCCAGCAGCTTAGCGGGAACCTACGAGCAGTACTTC. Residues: CASSLAGTYEQYF. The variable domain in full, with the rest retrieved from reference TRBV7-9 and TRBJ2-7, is DTGVSQNPRHKITKRGQNVTFRCDPISEHNRLYWYRQTLGQGPEFLTYFQNEAQLEKSRLLSDRFSAERPKGSFSTLEIQRTEQGDSAMYLCASSLAGTYEQYFGPGTRLTVT.

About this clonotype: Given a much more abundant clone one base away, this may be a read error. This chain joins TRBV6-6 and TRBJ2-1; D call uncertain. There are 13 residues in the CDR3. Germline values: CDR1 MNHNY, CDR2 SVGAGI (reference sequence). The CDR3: CAGSYPPNNEQFF. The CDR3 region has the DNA TGTGCCGGCAGTTACCCCCCCAACAATGAGCAGTTCTTC.

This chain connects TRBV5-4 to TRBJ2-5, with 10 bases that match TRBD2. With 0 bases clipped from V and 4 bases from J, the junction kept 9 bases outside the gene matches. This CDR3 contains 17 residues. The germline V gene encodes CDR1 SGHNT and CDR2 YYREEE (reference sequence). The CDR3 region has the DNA TGTGCCAGCAGCTTGGATCGTTCTAGCGGGAGTAGAGAGACCCAGTACTTC. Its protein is CASSLDRSSGSRETQYF. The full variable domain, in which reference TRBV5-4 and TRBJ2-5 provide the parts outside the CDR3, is ETGVTQSPTHLIKTRGQQVTLRCSSQSGHNTVSWYQQALGQGPQFIFQYYREEENGRGNFPPRFSGLQFPNYSSELNVNALELDDSALYLCASSLDRSSGSRETQYFGPGTRLLVL.

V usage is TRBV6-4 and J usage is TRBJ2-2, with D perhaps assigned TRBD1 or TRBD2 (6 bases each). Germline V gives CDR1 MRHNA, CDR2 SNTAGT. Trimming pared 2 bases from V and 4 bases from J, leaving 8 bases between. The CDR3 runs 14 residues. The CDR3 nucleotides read TGTGCCAGCAGTGACGGAGGGGGCACCGGGGAGCTGTTTTTT. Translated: CASSDGGGTGELFF.

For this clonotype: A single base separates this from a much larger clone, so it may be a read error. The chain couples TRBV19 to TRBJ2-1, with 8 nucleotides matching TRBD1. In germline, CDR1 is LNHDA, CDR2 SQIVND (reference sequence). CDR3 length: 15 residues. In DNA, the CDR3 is TGTGTCAGTAGTATAAATCCAGGGGGCTGGAATGAGCAGTTCTTC. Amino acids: CVSSINPGGWNEQFF.

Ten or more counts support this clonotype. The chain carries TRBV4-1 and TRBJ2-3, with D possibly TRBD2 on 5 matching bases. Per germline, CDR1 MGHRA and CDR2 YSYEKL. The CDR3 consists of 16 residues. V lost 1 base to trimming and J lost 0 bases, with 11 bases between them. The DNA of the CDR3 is TGCGCCAGCAGCCAAGTTCCGCGGACTAGCACAGATACGCAGTATTTT. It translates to CASSQVPRTSTDTQYF.

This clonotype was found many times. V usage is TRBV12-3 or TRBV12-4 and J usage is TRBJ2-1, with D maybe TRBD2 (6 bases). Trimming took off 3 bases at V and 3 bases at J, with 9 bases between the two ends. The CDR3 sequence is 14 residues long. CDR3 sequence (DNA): TGTGCCAGCAGTTTTTCGCGGGGCTACAATGAGCAGTTCTTC. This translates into CASSFSRGYNEQFF.

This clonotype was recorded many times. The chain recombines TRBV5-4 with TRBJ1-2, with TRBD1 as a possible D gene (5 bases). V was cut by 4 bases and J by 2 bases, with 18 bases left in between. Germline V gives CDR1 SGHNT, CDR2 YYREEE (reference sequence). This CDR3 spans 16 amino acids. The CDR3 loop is CASSTGRDRGNYGYTF. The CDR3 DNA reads TGTGCCAGCAGCACAGGCCGGGACCGGGGAAACTATGGCTACACCTTC.

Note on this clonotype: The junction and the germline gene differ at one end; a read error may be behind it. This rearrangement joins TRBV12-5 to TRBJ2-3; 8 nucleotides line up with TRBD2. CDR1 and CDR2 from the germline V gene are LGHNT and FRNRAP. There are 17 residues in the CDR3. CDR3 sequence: CASGLRIGRVRTDTQYF. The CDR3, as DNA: TGTGCTAGTGGTTTGCGCATCGGGAGGGTTCGTACAGATACACAGTATTTT.

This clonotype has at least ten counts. CDR3 DNA: TGTGCCAGCAGTAAGAATAATTCACCCCTCCACTTT. It encodes CASSKNNSPLHF. This chain connects TRBV28 to TRBJ1-6; D gene ambiguous. CDR1 and CDR2 (germline): MDHEN, SYDVKM. The CDR3 totals 12 residues. Trimming took 5 bases from V and 5 from J, leaving 4 bases between them. Supplemented by reference TRBV28 and TRBJ1-6, the full variable domain reads DVKVTQSSRYLVKRTGEKVFLECVQDMDHENMFWYRQDPGLGLRLIYFSYDVKMKEKGDIPEGYSVSREKKERFSLILESASTNQTSMYLCASSKNNSPLHFGNGTRLTVT.

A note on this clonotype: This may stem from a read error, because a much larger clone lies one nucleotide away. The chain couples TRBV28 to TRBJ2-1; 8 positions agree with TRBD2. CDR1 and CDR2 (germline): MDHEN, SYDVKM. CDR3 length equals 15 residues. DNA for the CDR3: TGTACCAGCAGTGGAGCGGGAGTAGGGGAAAATGAGCAGTTCTTC. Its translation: CTSSGAGVGENEQFF.

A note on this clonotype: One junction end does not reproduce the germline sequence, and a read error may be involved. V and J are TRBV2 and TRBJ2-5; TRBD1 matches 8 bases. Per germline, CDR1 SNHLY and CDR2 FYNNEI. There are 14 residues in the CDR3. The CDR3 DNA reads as TGCGCCAGCAAACCCGGGACAGGTAGAGAGACCCAGTACTTC. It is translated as CASKPGTGRETQYF. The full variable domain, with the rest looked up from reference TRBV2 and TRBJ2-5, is EPEVTQTPSHQVTQMGQEVILRCVPISNHLYFYWYRQILGQKVEFLVSFYNNEISEKSEIFDDQFSVERPDGSNFTLKIRSTKLEDSAMYFCASKPGTGRETQYFGPGTRLLVL.

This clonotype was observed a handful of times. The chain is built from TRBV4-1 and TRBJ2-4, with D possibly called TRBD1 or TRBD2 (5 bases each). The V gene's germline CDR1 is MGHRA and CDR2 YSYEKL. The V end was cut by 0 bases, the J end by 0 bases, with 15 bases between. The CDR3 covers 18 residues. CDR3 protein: CASSQDGTWERAKNIQYF. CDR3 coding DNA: TGCGCCAGCAGCCAAGACGGGACGTGGGAGCGAGCCAAAAACATTCAGTACTTC.

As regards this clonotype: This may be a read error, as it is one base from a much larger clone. The CDR3 DNA sequence: TGTGCCAGCAGTTACAGGAGTCTCTATCGCAATCAGCCCCAGCATTTT. It encodes CASSYRSLYRNQPQHF. The chain couples TRBV6-2 or TRBV6-3 to TRBJ1-5, with D uncertain. The CDR3 is 16 amino acids. Germline CDR1 MNHEY, CDR2 SVGEGT. V lost 2 bases and J 2 bases, leaving 13 bases between the germline ends.

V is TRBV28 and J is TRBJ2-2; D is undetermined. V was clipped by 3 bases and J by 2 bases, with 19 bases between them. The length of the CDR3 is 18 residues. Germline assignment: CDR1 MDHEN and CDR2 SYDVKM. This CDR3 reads CASSFLTRHHRNTGELFF. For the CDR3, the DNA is TGTGCCAGCAGTTTTTTGACGCGGCACCATAGAAACACCGGGGAGCTGTTTTTT.

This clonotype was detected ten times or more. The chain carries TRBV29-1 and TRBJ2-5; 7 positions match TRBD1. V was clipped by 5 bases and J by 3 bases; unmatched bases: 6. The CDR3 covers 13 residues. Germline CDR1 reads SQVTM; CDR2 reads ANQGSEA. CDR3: CSVKRGQEETQYF. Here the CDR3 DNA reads TGCAGCGTTAAAAGGGGGCAGGAAGAGACCCAGTACTTC.

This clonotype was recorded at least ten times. Written as DNA, the CDR3 is TGCAGTGCTCCCTGGGGGACAGGGGCTCAGCCCCAGCATTTT. Translating gives CSAPWGTGAQPQHF. The J gene is TRBJ1-5, the V gene TRBV20-1, with 10 bases that match TRBD1. The V segment lost 5 bases and the J segment 6 bases; nucleotides outside the gene matches: 7. The CDR3 is 14 residues long. Germline V gives CDR1 DFQATT, CDR2 SNEGSKA (reference sequence).

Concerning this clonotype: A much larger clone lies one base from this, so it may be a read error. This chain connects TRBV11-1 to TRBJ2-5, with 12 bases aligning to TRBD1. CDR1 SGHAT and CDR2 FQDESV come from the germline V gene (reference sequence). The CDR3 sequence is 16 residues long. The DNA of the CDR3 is TGTGCCAGCAGCGCGCTCGGGACAGGGGGCGCCCAGACCCGGTACTTC. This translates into CASSALGTGGAQTRYF.